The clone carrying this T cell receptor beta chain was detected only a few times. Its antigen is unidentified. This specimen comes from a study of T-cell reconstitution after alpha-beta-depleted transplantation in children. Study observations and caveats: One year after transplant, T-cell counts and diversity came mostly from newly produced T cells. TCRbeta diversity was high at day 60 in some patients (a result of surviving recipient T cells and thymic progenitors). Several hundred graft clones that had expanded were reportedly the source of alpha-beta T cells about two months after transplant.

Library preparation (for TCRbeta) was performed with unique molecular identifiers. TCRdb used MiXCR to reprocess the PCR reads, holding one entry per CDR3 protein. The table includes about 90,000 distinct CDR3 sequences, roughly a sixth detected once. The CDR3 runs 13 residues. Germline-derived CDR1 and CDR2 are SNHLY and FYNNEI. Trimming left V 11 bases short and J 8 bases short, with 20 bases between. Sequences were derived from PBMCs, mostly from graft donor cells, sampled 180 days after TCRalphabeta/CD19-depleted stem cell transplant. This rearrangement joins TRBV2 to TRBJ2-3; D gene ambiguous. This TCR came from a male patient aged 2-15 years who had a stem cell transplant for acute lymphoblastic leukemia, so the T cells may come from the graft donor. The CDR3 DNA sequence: TGTGCCGGCAAAGTGCCTAGGCCACGTACGCAGTATTTT. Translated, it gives CAGKVPRPRTQYF.